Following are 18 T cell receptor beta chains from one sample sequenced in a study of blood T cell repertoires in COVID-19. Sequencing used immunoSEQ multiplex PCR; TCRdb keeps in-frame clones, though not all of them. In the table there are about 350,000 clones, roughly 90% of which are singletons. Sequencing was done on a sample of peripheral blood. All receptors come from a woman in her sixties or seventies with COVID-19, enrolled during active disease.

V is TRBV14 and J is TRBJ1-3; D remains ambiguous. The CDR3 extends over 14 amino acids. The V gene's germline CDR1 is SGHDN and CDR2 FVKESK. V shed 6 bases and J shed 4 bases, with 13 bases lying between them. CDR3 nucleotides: TGTGCCAGCAGTCATGCGGGGTCCGGAAACACCATATATTTT. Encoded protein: CASSHAGSGNTIYF.

The CDR3 spells CASSPAMGQGIVEKLFF. The DNA of the CDR3 is TGTGCCAGCTCACCGGCCATGGGACAGGGAATCGTTGAAAAACTGTTTTTT. The V and J genes are TRBV18 and TRBJ1-4, with 9 bases matching TRBD1. Germline V gene data show CDR1 as KGHSH and CDR2 as LQKENI. J lost 7 bases, V lost 3 bases, and 12 bases had no gene match. This CDR3 region has 17 residues.

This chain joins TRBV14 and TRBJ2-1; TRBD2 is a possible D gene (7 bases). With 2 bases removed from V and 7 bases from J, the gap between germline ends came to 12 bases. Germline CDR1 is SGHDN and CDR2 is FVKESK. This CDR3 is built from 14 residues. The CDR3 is CASSQRGATNEQFF. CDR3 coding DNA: TGTGCCAGCAGCCAACGGGGGGCGACAAATGAGCAGTTCTTC.

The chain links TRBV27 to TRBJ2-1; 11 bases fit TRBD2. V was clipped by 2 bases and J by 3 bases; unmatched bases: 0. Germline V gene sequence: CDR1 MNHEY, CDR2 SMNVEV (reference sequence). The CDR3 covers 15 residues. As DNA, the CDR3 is TGTGCCAGCAGTTTAACTAGCGGGGGCTACAATGAGCAGTTCTTC. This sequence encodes CASSLTSGGYNEQFF.

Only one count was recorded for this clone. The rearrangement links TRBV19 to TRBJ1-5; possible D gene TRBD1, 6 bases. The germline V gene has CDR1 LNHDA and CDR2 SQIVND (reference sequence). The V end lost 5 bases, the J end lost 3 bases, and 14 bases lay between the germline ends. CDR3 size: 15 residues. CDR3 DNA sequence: TGTGCCAGTAGTCCCGGACAGTCAATCAATCAGCCCCAGCATTTT. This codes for CASSPGQSINQPQHF.

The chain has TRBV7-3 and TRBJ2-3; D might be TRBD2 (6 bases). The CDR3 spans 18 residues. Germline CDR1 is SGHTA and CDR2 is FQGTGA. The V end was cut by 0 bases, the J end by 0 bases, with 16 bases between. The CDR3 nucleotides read TGTGCCAGCAGCTTAACGCCCCCTCGGGACTCAAGCACAGATACGCAGTATTTT. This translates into CASSLTPPRDSSTDTQYF. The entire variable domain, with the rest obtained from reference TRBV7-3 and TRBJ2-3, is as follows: GAGVSQTPSNKVTEKGKYVELRCDPISGHTALYWYRQSLGQGPEFLIYFQGTGAADDSGLPNDRFFAVRPEGSVSTLKIQRTERGDSAVYLCASSLTPPRDSSTDTQYFGPGTRLTVL.

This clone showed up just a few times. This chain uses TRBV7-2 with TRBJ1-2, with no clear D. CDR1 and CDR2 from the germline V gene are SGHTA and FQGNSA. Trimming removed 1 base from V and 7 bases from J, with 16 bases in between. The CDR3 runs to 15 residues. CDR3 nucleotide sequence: TGTGCCAGCAGCTTAGGCGGGCAGCATACCGCTGGCTACACCTTC. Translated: CASSLGGQHTAGYTF. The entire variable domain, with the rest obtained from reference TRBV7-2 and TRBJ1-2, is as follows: GAGVSQSPSNKVTEKGKDVELRCDPISGHTALYWYRQSLGQGLEFLIYFQGNSAPDKSGLPSDRFSAERTGGSVSTLTIQRTQQEDSAVYLCASSLGGQHTAGYTFGSGTRLTVV.

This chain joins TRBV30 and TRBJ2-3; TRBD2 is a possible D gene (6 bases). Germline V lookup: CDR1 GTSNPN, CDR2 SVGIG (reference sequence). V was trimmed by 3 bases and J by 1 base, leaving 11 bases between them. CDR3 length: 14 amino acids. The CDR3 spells CAWSDGGGTDTQYF. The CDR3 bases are TGTGCCTGGAGCGACGGAGGGGGCACAGATACGCAGTATTTT.

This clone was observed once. Here the CDR3 reads CASSPRLAGAIFSYNEQFF. CDR3 DNA sequence: TGTGCCAGCAGCCCGAGACTAGCGGGGGCAATTTTCTCCTACAATGAGCAGTTCTTC. The chain has TRBV7-9 and TRBJ2-1, with 12 nucleotides matching TRBD2. V was pared by 5 bases and J by 0 bases, with 11 bases of the junction left unmatched. This CDR3 has 19 amino acids. Germline V gene data show CDR1 as SEHNR and CDR2 as FQNEAQ (reference sequence).

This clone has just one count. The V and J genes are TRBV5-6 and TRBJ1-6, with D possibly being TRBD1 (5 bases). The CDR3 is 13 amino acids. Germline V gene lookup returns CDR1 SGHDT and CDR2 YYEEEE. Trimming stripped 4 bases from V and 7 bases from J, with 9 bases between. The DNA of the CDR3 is TGTGCCAGCAGCCTGACAGTGAATTCACCCCTCCACTTT. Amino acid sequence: CASSLTVNSPLHF.

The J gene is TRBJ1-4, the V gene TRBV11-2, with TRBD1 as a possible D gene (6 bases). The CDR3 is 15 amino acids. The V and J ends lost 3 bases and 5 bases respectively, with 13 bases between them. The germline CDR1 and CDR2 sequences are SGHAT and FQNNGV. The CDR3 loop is CASSFWTVGNEKLFF. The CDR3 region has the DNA TGTGCCAGCAGCTTTTGGACAGTCGGGAATGAAAAACTGTTTTTT. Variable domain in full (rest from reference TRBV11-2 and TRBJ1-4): EAGVAQSPRYKIIEKRQSVAFWCNPISGHATLYWYQQILGQGPKLLIQFQNNGVVDDSQLPKDRFSAERLKGVDSTLKIQPAKLEDSAVYLCASSFWTVGNEKLFFGSGTQLSVL.

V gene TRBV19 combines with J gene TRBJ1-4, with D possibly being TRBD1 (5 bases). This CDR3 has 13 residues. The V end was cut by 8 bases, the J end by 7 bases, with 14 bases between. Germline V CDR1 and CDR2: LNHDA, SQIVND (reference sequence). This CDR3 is CASLDMRGEKLFF. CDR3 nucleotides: TGTGCCAGTCTGGACATGCGAGGTGAAAAACTGTTTTTT.

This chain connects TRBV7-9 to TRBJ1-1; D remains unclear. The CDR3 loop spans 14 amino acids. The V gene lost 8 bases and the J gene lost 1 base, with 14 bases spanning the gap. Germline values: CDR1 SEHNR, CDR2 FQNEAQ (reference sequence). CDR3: CASWAPSRNTEAFF. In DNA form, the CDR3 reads TGTGCCAGCTGGGCCCCCAGTCGGAACACTGAAGCTTTCTTT.

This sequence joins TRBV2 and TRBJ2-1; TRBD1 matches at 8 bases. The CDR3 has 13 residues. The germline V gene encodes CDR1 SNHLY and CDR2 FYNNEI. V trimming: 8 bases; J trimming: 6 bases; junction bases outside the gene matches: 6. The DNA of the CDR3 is TGTGCCAGCTGGGACAGGCGTTCCAATGAGCAGTTCTTC. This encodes CASWDRRSNEQFF. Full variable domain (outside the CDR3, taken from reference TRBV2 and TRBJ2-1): EPEVTQTPSHQVTQMGQEVILRCVPISNHLYFYWYRQILGQKVEFLVSFYNNEISEKSEIFDDQFSVERPDGSNFTLKIRSTKLEDSAMYFCASWDRRSNEQFFGPGTRLTVL.

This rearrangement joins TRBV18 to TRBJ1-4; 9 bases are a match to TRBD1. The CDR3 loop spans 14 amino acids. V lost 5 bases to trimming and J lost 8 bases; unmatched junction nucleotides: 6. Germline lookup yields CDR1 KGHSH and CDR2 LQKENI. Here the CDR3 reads CASSDRTGAEKLFF. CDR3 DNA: TGTGCCAGCTCAGATCGGACAGGGGCAGAAAAACTGTTTTTT.

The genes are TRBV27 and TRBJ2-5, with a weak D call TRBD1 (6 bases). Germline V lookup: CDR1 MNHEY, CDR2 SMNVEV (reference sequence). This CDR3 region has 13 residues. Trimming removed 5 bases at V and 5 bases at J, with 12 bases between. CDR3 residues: CASSKQGHETQYF. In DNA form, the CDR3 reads TGTGCCAGCAGTAAACAGGGTCACGAGACCCAGTACTTC.

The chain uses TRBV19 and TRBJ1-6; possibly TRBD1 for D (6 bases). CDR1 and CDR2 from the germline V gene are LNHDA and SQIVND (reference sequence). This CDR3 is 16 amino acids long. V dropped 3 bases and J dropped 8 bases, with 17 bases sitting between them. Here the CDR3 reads CASSIGTGTFYSPLHF. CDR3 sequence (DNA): TGTGCCAGTAGTATCGGGACCGGGACATTCTATTCACCCCTCCACTTT.

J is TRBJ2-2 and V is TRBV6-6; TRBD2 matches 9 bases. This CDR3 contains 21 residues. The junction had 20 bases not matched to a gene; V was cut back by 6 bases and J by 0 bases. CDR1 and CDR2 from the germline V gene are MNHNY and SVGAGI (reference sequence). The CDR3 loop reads CASSNSGTLGSGGPNTGELFF. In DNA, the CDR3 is TGTGCCAGCAGCAACTCCGGGACCCTGGGTAGCGGGGGACCGAACACCGGGGAGCTGTTTTTT.